The 7 T cell receptor beta chains given below trace back to one sample, sequenced in a study of blood T cell repertoires in COVID-19. Sequenced by immunoSEQ multiplex PCR; TCRdb stores in-frame clones only, minus some. The sample holds under 200,000 clones, around four fifths seen once. Sample: PBMCs or T cells enriched from blood (not recorded which). Receptor source: a man aged 45-65 years who had recovered from COVID-19.

This clone was picked up a small number of times. V is TRBV5-1 and J is TRBJ1-5; possibly TRBD1 for D (5 bases). The germline V and J ends were trimmed by 4 bases and 3 bases, with 11 bases remaining between them. CDR3 length: 14 amino acids. Germline V CDR1 and CDR2: SGHRS, YFSETQ. CDR3 in DNA: TGCGCCAGCAGCCTCGACAGCCCCAATCAGCCCCAGCATTTT. Residues: CASSLDSPNQPQHF.

This chain joins TRBV7-9 and TRBJ1-5, with a weak D call TRBD1 (5 bases). Germline values: CDR1 SEHNR, CDR2 FQNEAQ (reference sequence). CDR3 length: 15 residues. V was pared by 5 bases and J by 0 bases, with 11 bases between. The CDR3 DNA reads TGTGCCAGCAGCCACCAGGGATCTAGCAATCAGCCCCAGCATTTT. This codes for CASSHQGSSNQPQHF.

J is TRBJ2-6 and V is TRBV5-5; TRBD1 might be the D (6 bases). Germline CDR1 SGHKS, CDR2 YYEKEE (reference sequence). V dropped 1 base and J dropped 2 bases, with 7 bases sitting between them. The CDR3 covers 15 residues. The CDR3 here is CASSLTGTGANVLTF. CDR3 bases: TGTGCCAGCAGCTTGACAGGGACTGGGGCCAACGTCCTGACTTTC. Based on the CDR3 plus reference TRBV5-5 and TRBJ2-6, the full variable domain is DAGVTQSPTHLIKTRGQQVTLRCSPISGHKSVSWYQQVLGQGPQFIFQYYEKEERGRGNFPDRFSARQFPNYSSELNVNALLLGDSALYLCASSLTGTGANVLTFGAGSRLTVL.

This rearrangement joins TRBV7-5 to TRBJ1-3; TRBD1, the table's D call, lacks a check against the DNA. TRBV7-5 is annotated as a pseudogene. The CDR3 consists of 15 residues. For the CDR3, the DNA is TGTGCCAGACCCTACACAGGATTCTCTGGAAACACCATATATTTT. Encoded protein: CARPYTGFSGNTIYF.

The J gene is TRBJ1-4, the V gene TRBV6-1; D possibly corresponds to TRBD1 (6 bases). V lost 1 base and J 0 bases, leaving 6 bases between the germline ends. Germline V gene sequence: CDR1 MNHNS, CDR2 SASEGT. This CDR3 is built from 15 residues. The CDR3 bases are TGTGCCAGCAGTGAAGAGGGGGCAACTAATGAAAAACTGTTTTTT. Translation gives CASSEEGATNEKLFF.

This clone was seen a single time. The chain employs TRBV7-2 and TRBJ2-1, with TRBD2 identical over 8 bases. Germline V gene sequence: CDR1 SGHTA, CDR2 FQGNSA. The V gene end was trimmed by 2 bases and the J gene end by 6 bases; junction bases not matched to a gene: 9. The CDR3 is made up of 16 amino acids. In DNA form, the CDR3 reads TGTGCCAGCAGCTTATCATCGGGGCTAGCGGGCAATGAGCAGTTCTTC. It translates to CASSLSSGLAGNEQFF.

The V call is TRBV3-1 (or the pseudogene TRBV3-2), the J call TRBJ1-6, with 10 nucleotides matching TRBD1. The trim removed 5 bases at V and 9 bases at J, leaving 1 base unmatched. The germline gives CDR1 LGHDT, CDR2 YNNKEL (reference sequence). The CDR3 has 13 amino acids. The CDR3 sequence is CASSGTGVSPLHF. The CDR3 bases are TGTGCCAGCAGCGGGACAGGGGTTTCACCCCTCCACTTT.